Described below is a single TCR beta chain sequence and its context. The data are from a study of blood T cell repertoires in COVID-19. About the research overall: Acute and convalescent COVID-19 samples came from the United States, Italy and Spain. The analysed material was cDNA or gDNA that came from T cells, B-cell-depleted T cells, or PBMCs.

As processed by the authors: Amplified reference gene primers provided the basis for estimating nucleated cell counts. TCRdb keeps only in-frame clones here, not all; method: immunoSEQ multiplex PCR. The V and J calls and the clone size are those of that table, but D and trimming were determined from the DNA. Found here are around 130,000 clones, about 76% of them singletons; the top ten hold roughly a fifth. The CDR3 is 16 amino acids. Germline lookup yields CDR1 LNHNV and CDR2 YYDKDF (reference sequence). With 1 base clipped from V and 7 bases from J, the junction kept 12 bases outside the gene matches.

The sample comprised peripheral blood. The chain has TRBV15 and TRBJ2-7, with 8 bases aligning to TRBD2. The receptor was isolated from an elderly man with acute or convalescent COVID-19. The CDR3 spells CATSRVKTSGRREQYF. In nucleotides, the CDR3 is TGTGCCACCAGCAGAGTCAAAACTAGCGGACGTCGGGAGCAGTACTTC.